The 22 T cell receptor beta chains in this list originate from one sample, sequenced in a study of T cells in Graves' hyperthyroidism and ophthalmopathy (dated by TCRdb to between 2019 and 2020). Preparation of the library involved multiplex PCR. Sequencer: Illumina HiSeq 2000. The TCR beta CDR3 regions were amplified from the RNA transcripts. A first-round RT-PCR of the TCR CDR3 used the HTBI primer set with the Qiagen OneStep RT-PCR kit. Using fastp at Q25 and MiXCR, TCRdb reprocessed the public reads and kept productive beta chains. One record per CDR3 amino acid sequence lists the most common genes and DNA. Recorded for this sample are approximately 400,000 distinct CDR3 sequences; more than 12% of them occurred a single time. The ten largest make up roughly a fifth of the sample. The sequencing input was blood. Source of these receptors: a woman in her 30s with Graves' ophthalmopathy.

The chain links TRBV27 to TRBJ2-7; TRBD1 matches at 8 bases. Germline CDR1 reads MNHEY; CDR2 reads SMNVEV (reference sequence). Germline trimming cut 5 bases from V and 6 bases from J; bases unmatched to any gene: 3. The CDR3 consists of 12 residues. CDR3 coding DNA: TGTGCCAGCAGTCGACAGGGGTTCGAGCAGTACTTC. This translates into CASSRQGFEQYF.

The rearrangement uses TRBV5-4 and TRBJ2-7; TRBD2 matches at 9 bases. The V segment lost 1 base and the J segment 5 bases; nucleotides outside the gene matches: 16. CDR1 is SGHNT, CDR2 YYREEE, per germline (reference sequence). The CDR3 consists of 18 residues. This CDR3 is CASSLRLGVLTSGHEQYF. Written as DNA, the CDR3 is TGTGCCAGCAGCTTGAGATTGGGAGTTTTGACTAGCGGACACGAGCAGTACTTC.

This clonotype was recorded many times. This chain links TRBV30 with TRBJ2-7; no clear D. The CDR3 consists of 16 residues. The V gene's germline CDR1 is GTSNPN and CDR2 SVGIG (reference sequence). Trimming removed 5 bases at V and 3 bases at J, with 23 bases between. The CDR3 nucleotides read TGTGCCTGGCAAAAGGACCCCACCGGTCCCTTCTACGAGCAGTACTTC. Protein sequence: CAWQKDPTGPFYEQYF.

This clonotype was detected many times. The chain couples TRBV28 to TRBJ2-3; no clear D gene. The CDR3 covers 12 residues. V gave up 1 base and J gave up 4 bases, with 3 bases separating them. The germline V gene encodes CDR1 MDHEN and CDR2 SYDVKM. The CDR3 spells CASSLFPDTQYF. The CDR3 nucleotides are TGTGCCAGCAGTTTATTCCCAGATACGCAGTATTTT.

Only a few counts were recorded for this clonotype. The J gene is TRBJ1-2, the V gene TRBV2; no reliable D call. The CDR3 loop spans 12 amino acids. V dropped 8 bases and J dropped 8 bases, with 15 bases sitting between them. Germline assignment: CDR1 SNHLY and CDR2 FYNNEI. CDR3 amino acids: CASQQPIDGYTF. The CDR3 nucleotides read TGTGCCAGCCAACAGCCCATCGACGGCTACACCTTC.

This clonotype was seen many times. The V call is TRBV20-1, the J call TRBJ1-1, with unresolved D. Germline V gene data show CDR1 as DFQATT and CDR2 as SNEGSKA (reference sequence). Trimming removed 0 bases at V and 3 bases at J, with 8 bases between. This CDR3 has 13 residues. The DNA for the CDR3 is TGCAGTGCTAGAGATCTCGTACACACTGAAGCTTTCTTT. Translated: CSARDLVHTEAFF.

This clonotype was seen ten or more times. The V and J genes are TRBV6-1 and TRBJ1-6, with D perhaps TRBD1 (6 bases). CDR3 length: 15 amino acids. Between the trimmed V and J ends, which lost 7 bases and 7 bases, there was a span of 17 bases. In germline, CDR1 is MNHNS, CDR2 SASEGT. CDR3 bases: TGTGCCAGCACCGCGAAGACAGGAACAAATTCACCCCTCCACTTT. This codes for CASTAKTGTNSPLHF.

Notes on this clonotype: Relative to the germline gene, one junction end is altered; a read error may explain this. The chain links TRBV20-1 to TRBJ1-1, with a weak D call TRBD1 (6 bases). Per germline, CDR1 DFQATT and CDR2 SNEGSKA (reference sequence). The CDR3 has 13 residues. In DNA form, the CDR3 reads TGCAGTGCTAAATTACAGGGTAGTACTGGAGCTTTCTTT. As protein: CSAKLQGSTGAFF.

This clonotype was seen ten or more times. J is TRBJ1-2 and V is TRBV2, with TRBD1 as a possible D gene (6 bases). The V gene's germline CDR1 is SNHLY and CDR2 FYNNEI. Trimming left V 6 bases short and J 4 bases short, with 18 bases between. The CDR3 consists of 15 residues. The CDR3 sequence: CASRVPGQETYGYTF. CDR3 in DNA: TGTGCCAGCAGAGTCCCGGGACAAGAAACCTATGGCTACACCTTC.

This chain links TRBV12-3 or TRBV12-4 with TRBJ2-5; the match to TRBD1 covers 8 bases. V dropped 4 bases and J dropped 1; count of bases not matched to a gene: 2. The CDR3 totals 14 residues. In DNA form, the CDR3 reads TGTGCCAGCAGTTGGACAGGGATCCAAGAGACCCAGTACTTC. It codes for CASSWTGIQETQYF.

The table lists this clonotype with a few counts. The chain employs TRBV5-6 and TRBJ1-6; D perhaps matches TRBD1 (6 bases). The germline V gene has CDR1 SGHDT and CDR2 YYEEEE. V gave up 4 bases and J gave up 8 bases, with 13 bases separating them. This CDR3 has 14 residues. CDR3 loop: CASSEGQSHSPLHF. For the CDR3, the DNA is TGTGCCAGCAGCGAAGGACAGTCTCATTCACCCCTCCACTTT.

This chain connects TRBV19 to TRBJ2-6; TRBD1 aligns across 7 bases. V gave up 6 bases and J gave up 3 bases; unmatched junction bases: 17. The CDR3 totals 19 residues. The germline V gene has CDR1 LNHDA and CDR2 SQIVND (reference sequence). The CDR3 DNA reads TGTGCCAGTAGGGACCGATCTCCCTCTCAGGGGGTTGGGGCCAACGTCCTGACTTTC. It specifies CASRDRSPSQGVGANVLTF.

This clonotype has at least ten counts. The J gene is TRBJ2-7, the V gene TRBV19; TRBD1 is a possible D gene (5 bases). CDR1 is LNHDA and CDR2 is SQIVND in the germline V gene (reference sequence). The germline V and J ends were trimmed by 4 bases and 3 bases, with 13 bases remaining between them. The CDR3 totals 14 residues. CDR3 sequence reads: CASSTSGYGYEQYF. The CDR3 DNA reads TGTGCCAGTAGTACCTCAGGGTATGGCTACGAGCAGTACTTC.

At least ten counts were recorded for this clonotype. The rearrangement links TRBV7-9 to TRBJ1-1; a weak D match, TRBD1 (6 bases). Germline CDR1 SEHNR, CDR2 FQNEAQ (reference sequence). The V end was cut by 5 bases, the J end by 7 bases, with 20 bases between. The CDR3 extends over 15 amino acids. The CDR3 reads CASSPTREGEFEAFF. Written as DNA, the CDR3 is TGTGCCAGCAGCCCCACTCGGGAGGGGGAGTTTGAAGCTTTCTTT.

This clonotype was counted ten times or more. This chain uses TRBV6-2 or TRBV6-3 with TRBJ1-2; D ambiguous. CDR1 MNHEY and CDR2 SVGEGT come from the germline V gene. The CDR3 sequence is 13 residues long. The germline V and J ends were trimmed by 4 bases and 4 bases, with 10 bases remaining between them. CDR3: CASSFGDGYGYTF. For the CDR3, the DNA is TGTGCCAGCAGTTTCGGGGATGGCTATGGCTACACCTTC.

This clonotype was counted a single time. The chain employs TRBV30 and TRBJ2-1; no clear D. Germline CDR1 GTSNPN, CDR2 SVGIG (reference sequence). Trimming removed 1 base at V and 0 bases at J, with 7 bases between. CDR3 length: 14 residues. This CDR3 reads CAWSDGVSYNEQFF. The CDR3 nucleotides read TGTGCCTGGAGTGATGGAGTCTCCTACAATGAGCAGTTCTTC.

This clonotype was seen only once. A clone one base away is much larger, so this may be a read error. The chain carries TRBV11-2 and TRBJ2-1; the D call may be TRBD1 or TRBD2 (6 bases each). V shed 2 bases and J shed 8 bases, with 16 bases lying between them. CDR3 length equals 15 residues. Germline-derived CDR1 and CDR2 are SGHAT and FQNNGV. The CDR3 coding sequence is TGTGCCAGCAGCTTAACGGGGGCCTGGGGGGATGAGCAGTTCTTC. Encoded protein: CASSLTGAWGDEQFF.

The V call is TRBV5-5, the J call TRBJ2-7; D is possibly TRBD1 (6 bases). Trimming shortened V by 2 bases and J by 1 base, and 13 bases separated the two germline ends. Germline-derived CDR1 and CDR2 are SGHKS and YYEKEE (reference sequence). The CDR3 totals 15 residues. The CDR3 is CASSFWGLGSYEQYF. As DNA, the CDR3 is TGTGCCAGCAGCTTTTGGGGGCTTGGGTCCTACGAGCAGTACTTC.

The V call is TRBV5-8, the J call TRBJ2-7, with 15 bases identical to TRBD2. CDR3 length equals 18 residues. V gave up 1 base and J gave up 2 bases; unmatched junction bases: 7. From germline, CDR1 is SGHTS and CDR2 YDEGEE. The CDR3 spells CASSLMGLAGGLTYEQYF. For the CDR3, the DNA is TGTGCCAGCAGCTTGATGGGACTAGCGGGGGGACTCACCTACGAGCAGTACTTC.

This clonotype was seen repeatedly, ten times or more. The genes are TRBV5-1 and TRBJ1-6, with D hard to call. The CDR3 sequence is 16 residues long. Deletions cut 4 bases from V and 7 bases from J, with 18 bases between. Germline values: CDR1 SGHRS, CDR2 YFSETQ. The chain's CDR3 is CASSIGQELTNSPLHF. The CDR3 region has the DNA TGCGCCAGCAGCATTGGGCAAGAACTGACAAATTCACCCCTCCACTTT.

The rearrangement joins TRBV27 to TRBJ1-5; D is possibly TRBD1 (6 bases). CDR3 length: 15 amino acids. Germline V lookup: CDR1 MNHEY, CDR2 SMNVEV (reference sequence). V was cut by 10 bases and J by 7 bases, with 23 bases left in between. CDR3 protein: CATRPLGGPRQPQHF. The CDR3 DNA is TGTGCCACCAGACCATTAGGGGGGCCAAGACAGCCCCAGCATTTT.

This clonotype was picked up a small number of times. A read error may be the cause here, since a much bigger clone is one base away. CDR3 sequence (DNA): TGTGCCAGCAGTTACGCCTACGAGCAGTACTTC. It is translated as CASSYAYEQYF. This chain uses TRBV6-5 with TRBJ2-7; D gene ambiguous. The length of the CDR3 is 11 residues. Germline lookup yields CDR1 MNHEY and CDR2 SVGAGI. The germline V and J ends were trimmed by 2 bases and 2 bases, with 1 base remaining between them.